This T cell receptor beta chain was recorded in a study of spatial heterogeneity in lung cancer. In the study overall: A consistent excess of beta-chain over alpha-chain sequences was detected. The mean occurrence of each unique TCR and UMI combination in raw reads exceeded nine.

Trimming removed 5 bases from V and 3 bases from J, with 16 bases in between. The CDR3 extends over 16 amino acids. Every TCR cDNA molecule bore a unique molecular identifier. One entry per CDR3 protein, called by TCRdb with MiXCR from the 5' RACE reads. The table has over 6,000 distinct CDR3 sequences, less than 15% seen once; the top ten hold less than 9.5%. Indicated time point: sample taken at primary tumor resection. Findings and caveats of the study: It was found that expanded intratumoral alpha and beta TCR counts tracked tumor mutation counts.

This clonotype has at least ten counts. Its specificity is not known. In a library made to pick up alpha chains, this beta chain is a stray read with a size that means little. The chain is built from TRBV12-3 or TRBV12-4 and TRBJ1-4; no clear D gene. The sequence derives from a male donor with early-stage non-small cell lung cancer. This specimen consisted of lung tumor tissue, obtained at surgery. The CDR3 is CASSNAAARANEKLFF. The CDR3 coding sequence is TGTGCCAGCAGTAATGCCGCGGCGCGGGCTAATGAAAAACTGTTTTTT.